These 3 T cell receptor beta chains share one sample of origin, sequenced in a study of shared clonotypes between healthy human individuals. The table came from immunoSEQ multiplex PCR; TCRdb's copy has only in-frame clones and leaves some out. The profile shows over a million clones, approximately 98.5% of them singletons. Sequenced: naive CD4+ T cells sorted from blood. The subset here: CD45RA+ positively selected. The receptors shown here come from a man aged 30 to 45 in good health.

CDR3 in DNA: TGTGCCAGCAGTTTAGTTGGCTCGGGAAAAGAGACCCAGTACTTC. It is translated as CASSLVGSGKETQYF. The rearrangement joins TRBV28 to TRBJ2-5; possibly TRBD2 for D (5 bases). V gave up 2 bases and J gave up 3 bases, with 13 bases separating them. The CDR3 is made up of 15 amino acids. Germline assignment: CDR1 MDHEN and CDR2 SYDVKM. Full variable domain (remainder filled in from reference TRBV28 and TRBJ2-5): DVKVTQSSRYLVKRTGEKVFLECVQDMDHENMFWYRQDPGLGLRLIYFSYDVKMKEKGDIPEGYSVSREKKERFSLILESASTNQTSMYLCASSLVGSGKETQYFGPGTRLLVL.

The chain uses TRBV30 and TRBJ2-1, with 13 bases fitting TRBD2. The CDR3 length is 17 residues. Trimming cost V 2 bases and J 7 bases; bases outside gene matches: 11. Germline lookup yields CDR1 GTSNPN and CDR2 SVGIG (reference sequence). As DNA, the CDR3 is TGTGCCTGGAGTTCACGAAGGACTAGCGGGAGTTATAATGAGCAGTTCTTC. It is translated as CAWSSRRTSGSYNEQFF. The full variable domain, in which reference TRBV30 and TRBJ2-1 provide the parts outside the CDR3, is SQTIHQWPATLVQPVGSPLSLECTVEGTSNPNLYWYRQAAGRGLQLLFYSVGIGQISSEVPQNLSASRPQDRQFILSSKKLLLSDSGFYLCAWSSRRTSGSYNEQFFGPGTRLTVL.

Comment on this clone: The identical CDR3 is also encoded by other nucleotide sequences in the sample. The gene calls are TRBV6-5 and TRBJ1-5, with TRBD1 matching 8 bases. Trimming cost V 6 bases and J 7 bases; bases outside gene matches: 5. Germline V gives CDR1 MNHEY, CDR2 SVGAGI. This CDR3 comprises 13 residues. For the CDR3, the DNA is TGTGCCAGCAGACAGGGGGTCGGGCAGCCCCAGCATTTT. Translation gives CASRQGVGQPQHF.